This T cell receptor beta chain appears in the sequencing data of a study of T cell responses to AZD1222 COVID-19 vaccine. Findings of the study overall: Increases in Spike-specific TCR breadth and depth were seen after two AZD1222 doses.

This CDR3 spans 17 amino acids. Germline V lookup: CDR1 MGHRA, CDR2 YSYEKL. The V and J ends lost 0 bases and 1 base respectively, with 13 bases between them. This clone is a singleton in its sample. No antigen is known for it. TCRdb keeps only in-frame clones here, not all; method: immunoSEQ multiplex PCR. Here the sample spans approximately 110,000 clones, 80% to 90% being singletons. The TCR comes from an adult in good health. The rearrangement joins TRBV4-1 to TRBJ1-5; unclear D gene. This sample comprised peripheral blood, obtained on day 0 of AZD1222 vaccination. CDR3: CASSQDVSGWSNQPQHF. CDR3 DNA: TGCGCCAGCAGCCAAGATGTGTCGGGGTGGAGCAATCAGCCCCAGCATTTT.